These 3 T cell receptor beta chains were sequenced from one sample in a study of blood T cell repertoires in COVID-19 (dated by TCRdb to about 2020). Libraries were constructed by the immunoSEQ multiplex PCR assay. The table comes from immuneACCESS by way of TCRdb, which keeps in-frame sequences with V and J called. Part of the clones is missing from these tables; in studies checked, under half for an unresolved V gene and the rest for unknown reasons. The table for this sample lists over 400,000 clones; roughly 91% of them were counted only once. The top ten constitute roughly 8.3% of the sample. The sequenced sample consisted of peripheral blood. Receptors originate from a woman aged 50 to 65 with COVID-19, enrolled during active disease.

The rearrangement joins TRBV7-9 to TRBJ1-1; D remains unclear. The germline CDR1 and CDR2 sequences are SEHNR and FQNEAQ (reference sequence). The germline V and J ends were trimmed by 5 bases and 7 bases, with 11 bases remaining between them. CDR3 length: 12 residues. CDR3 sequence: CASSEPPGEAFF. In DNA, the CDR3 is TGTGCCAGCAGCGAACCCCCGGGTGAAGCTTTCTTT. The full variable domain, with the rest looked up from reference TRBV7-9 and TRBJ1-1, is DTGVSQNPRHKITKRGQNVTFRCDPISEHNRLYWYRQTLGQGPEFLTYFQNEAQLEKSRLLSDRFSAERPKGSFSTLEIQRTEQGDSAMYLCASSEPPGEAFFGQGTRLTVV.

The chain links TRBV6-5 to TRBJ2-5; the D gene is possibly TRBD1 (6 bases). Trimming removed 6 bases at V and 1 base at J, with 6 bases between. This CDR3 contains 12 residues. Looked up from germline, CDR1 is MNHEY and CDR2 is SVGAGI. Written as DNA, the CDR3 is TGTGCCAGCAGGGGGGCCCAAGAGACCCAGTACTTC. It is translated as CASRGAQETQYF.

The chain uses TRBV5-6 and TRBJ1-1; D is unresolved. V was trimmed by 1 base and J by 11 bases, leaving 15 bases between them. The CDR3 length is 13 residues. Germline CDR1 SGHDT, CDR2 YYEEEE. Here the CDR3 DNA reads TGTGCCAGCAGCTTGTTAATTCCCGGAGGGGCTTTCTTT. Protein sequence: CASSLLIPGGAFF.